This is a list of T cell receptor beta chains from one sample in a study of post-analysis software for immune sequencing data. A single record per CDR3 protein comes from TCRdb applying MiXCR to the PCR reads. This sample has about 820,000 distinct CDR3 sequences, with around 50% found just once. The specimen sequenced was blood. Source of these receptors: a girl between 5 and 17 years old with multiple sclerosis. Both conserved end residues are part of each CDR3. The D gene is left open where the match is weak. Size tells how often a clone was seen (once, few, many) or the class of an expanded clone, and some rows leave it out.

D gene: TRBD1
V gene: TRBV20-1
clone size: few
J gene: TRBJ2-5
CDR3 protein: CSAVGQGAETQYF
CDR3 DNA: TGCAGTGCTGTTGGACAGGGGGCAGAGACCCAGTACTTC

D gene: TRBD2
V gene: TRBV6-5
clone size: -
J gene: TRBJ2-1
CDR3 protein: CASSYRLAGNGNEQFF
CDR3 DNA: TGTGCCAGCAGTTACCGTCTAGCGGGGAATGGTAATGAGCAGTTCTTC

D gene: TRBD1
V gene: TRBV6-1
clone size: -
J gene: TRBJ2-1
CDR3 protein: CASSEAGQGSDEQFF
CDR3 DNA: TGTGCCAGCAGTGAAGCGGGACAGGGGTCTGATGAGCAGTTCTTC

D gene: -
V gene: TRBV20-1
clone size: -
J gene: TRBJ2-7
CDR3 protein: CSARRVSDEQYF
CDR3 DNA: TGCAGTGCTAGGAGGGTGTCGGACGAGCAGTACTTC

D gene: -
V gene: TRBV6-6
clone size: few
J gene: TRBJ2-7
CDR3 protein: CASSYSRQRTAYEQYF
CDR3 DNA: TGTGCCAGCAGTTACTCAAGGCAGAGGACAGCCTACGAGCAGTACTTC

D gene: -
V gene: TRBV6-1
clone size: once
J gene: TRBJ2-2
CDR3 protein: CASTPAGNTGELFF
CDR3 DNA: TGTGCCAGCACCCCCGCAGGGAACACCGGGGAGCTGTTTTTT

D gene: -
V gene: TRBV6-5
clone size: few
J gene: TRBJ2-7
CDR3 protein: CASGYRAFGNSYEQYF
CDR3 DNA: TGTGCCAGCGGGTATCGGGCGTTCGGGAACTCCTACGAGCAGTACTTC

D gene: -
V gene: TRBV7-8
clone size: -
J gene: TRBJ2-7
CDR3 protein: CASSLEASSAYEQYF
CDR3 DNA: TGTGCCAGCAGCTTAGAGGCCTCCTCCGCCTACGAGCAGTACTTC

D gene: TRBD1
V gene: TRBV2
clone size: -
J gene: TRBJ1-1
CDR3 protein: CASRQQGATEAFF
CDR3 DNA: TGTGCCAGCAGGCAACAGGGGGCCACTGAAGCTTTCTTT

D gene: TRBD2
V gene: TRBV25-1
clone size: few
J gene: TRBJ2-7
CDR3 protein: CASSPGLAGAESLYF
CDR3 DNA: TGTGCCAGCAGTCCTGGACTAGCGGGAGCAGAGTCGTTGTACTTC

D gene: -
V gene: TRBV29-1
clone size: -
J gene: TRBJ2-5
CDR3 protein: CSVDVLWGQETQYF
CDR3 DNA: TGCAGCGTTGATGTCTTGTGGGGCCAAGAGACCCAGTACTTC

D gene: TRBD2
V gene: TRBV11-3
clone size: few
J gene: TRBJ2-1
CDR3 protein: CASSLSSGLAHEQFF
CDR3 DNA: TGTGCCAGCAGCTTATCCTCAGGACTAGCCCATGAGCAGTTCTTC

D gene: TRBD2
V gene: TRBV20-1
clone size: few
J gene: TRBJ2-1
CDR3 protein: CSASRPSGITYNEQFF
CDR3 DNA: TGCAGTGCTAGTAGGCCTAGCGGAATTACCTACAATGAGCAGTTCTTC

D gene: -
V gene: TRBV10-3
clone size: -
J gene: TRBJ2-7
CDR3 protein: CAIGRAGSYNEQYF
CDR3 DNA: TGTGCCATCGGCCGAGCGGGCTCCTACAATGAGCAGTACTTC

D gene: -
V gene: TRBV12-3/TRBV12-4
clone size: -
J gene: TRBJ2-4
CDR3 protein: CASSLGGARGRDIQYF
CDR3 DNA: TGTGCCAGCAGTTTAGGGGGGGCGAGGGGAAGAGACATTCAGTACTTC

D gene: -
V gene: TRBV29-1
clone size: -
J gene: TRBJ2-7
CDR3 protein: CSAAVGAYEQYF
CDR3 DNA: TGCAGCGCAGCCGTGGGGGCCTACGAGCAGTACTTC

D gene: -
V gene: TRBV4-1
clone size: -
J gene: TRBJ2-1
CDR3 protein: CASSQDGEGGRPTSYNEQFF
CDR3 DNA: TGCGCCAGCAGCCAAGATGGGGAGGGGGGCCGTCCCACCTCCTACAATGAGCAGTTCTTC

D gene: -
V gene: TRBV15
clone size: -
J gene: TRBJ2-7
CDR3 protein: CATSRGGQGYEQYF
CDR3 DNA: TGTGCCACCAGCAGAGGGGGCCAGGGCTACGAGCAGTACTTC

D gene: -
V gene: TRBV4-1
clone size: -
J gene: TRBJ2-5
CDR3 protein: CASSPRFTNGGIEQYF
CDR3 DNA: TGCGCCAGCAGCCCGCGCTTCACGAATGGGGGGATTGAGCAGTACTTC

D gene: -
V gene: TRBV20-1
clone size: -
J gene: TRBJ1-5
CDR3 protein: CSACRADQPQHF
CDR3 DNA: TGCAGTGCTTGTAGGGCCGATCAGCCCCAGCATTTT

D gene: TRBD2
V gene: TRBV6-6
clone size: few
J gene: TRBJ2-1
CDR3 protein: CASRRTSGSRTDEQFF
CDR3 DNA: TGTGCCAGCAGGAGGACTAGCGGGAGCAGAACCGATGAGCAGTTCTTC

D gene: -
V gene: TRBV20-1
clone size: -
J gene: TRBJ1-2
CDR3 protein: CSAPTLGYTF
CDR3 DNA: TGCAGTGCCCCGACTTTAGGCTACACCTTC

D gene: TRBD1
V gene: TRBV10-1
clone size: few
J gene: TRBJ2-1
CDR3 protein: CASRGTGDEQFF
CDR3 DNA: TGCGCCAGCAGAGGGACAGGAGATGAGCAGTTCTTC

D gene: -
V gene: TRBV7-2
clone size: -
J gene: TRBJ1-4
CDR3 protein: CASSLWAGANEKLFF
CDR3 DNA: TGTGCCAGCAGCTTGTGGGCGGGCGCTAATGAAAAACTGTTTTTT

D gene: -
V gene: TRBV6-4
clone size: -
J gene: TRBJ1-1
CDR3 protein: CASSVRVDTEAFF
CDR3 DNA: TGTGCCAGCAGTGTTCGGGTGGACACTGAAGCTTTCTTT

D gene: TRBD2
V gene: TRBV20-1
clone size: -
J gene: TRBJ2-5
CDR3 protein: CSAHGTSGSHGQETQYF
CDR3 DNA: TGCAGTGCGCATGGGACTAGCGGGAGCCACGGGCAAGAGACCCAGTACTTC

D gene: -
V gene: TRBV15
clone size: few
J gene: TRBJ2-3
CDR3 protein: CATSRAIEGTQYF
CDR3 DNA: TGTGCCACCAGCAGAGCCATTGAGGGTACGCAGTATTTT

D gene: -
V gene: TRBV5-8
clone size: few
J gene: TRBJ2-5
CDR3 protein: CASSFDSQETQYF
CDR3 DNA: TGTGCCAGCAGCTTCGACAGCCAAGAGACCCAGTACTTC

D gene: -
V gene: TRBV29-1
clone size: -
J gene: TRBJ2-3
CDR3 protein: CSVSPPLGGTDTQYF
CDR3 DNA: TGCAGCGTTTCGCCCCCTTTAGGGGGCACAGATACGCAGTATTTT

D gene: -
V gene: TRBV7-2
clone size: -
J gene: TRBJ2-1
CDR3 protein: CASSFSPGPNNEQFF
CDR3 DNA: TGTGCCAGCAGCTTCTCCCCGGGACCAAACAATGAGCAGTTCTTC

D gene: -
V gene: TRBV12-3/TRBV12-4
clone size: -
J gene: TRBJ1-2
CDR3 protein: CASSPGPGYTF
CDR3 DNA: TGTGCCAGCAGTCCCGGTCCCGGCTACACCTTC

D gene: TRBD2
V gene: TRBV20-1
clone size: -
J gene: TRBJ2-1
CDR3 protein: CSARSGTYNEQFF
CDR3 DNA: TGCAGTGCACGAAGCGGGACCTACAATGAGCAGTTCTTC

D gene: -
V gene: TRBV5-1
clone size: -
J gene: TRBJ1-2
CDR3 protein: CASRTDGGLGYTF
CDR3 DNA: TGCGCCAGCCGTACGGACGGTGGCTTGGGCTACACCTTC

D gene: -
V gene: TRBV20-1
clone size: -
J gene: TRBJ2-1
CDR3 protein: CSAREGSNLNEQFF
CDR3 DNA: TGCAGTGCTAGAGAAGGATCCAATCTTAATGAGCAGTTCTTC

D gene: TRBD2
V gene: TRBV12-3/TRBV12-4
clone size: few
J gene: TRBJ2-1
CDR3 protein: CATGTSGGGGNEQFF
CDR3 DNA: TGTGCCACCGGGACTAGCGGCGGCGGGGGAAATGAGCAGTTCTTC

D gene: -
V gene: TRBV21-1
clone size: -
J gene: TRBJ1-5
CDR3 protein: CASSKRDIHQPQHF
CDR3 DNA: TGTGCCAGCAGCAAAAGGGACATCCATCAGCCCCAGCATTTT

D gene: -
V gene: TRBV27
clone size: -
J gene: TRBJ1-1
CDR3 protein: CASRANRETNTEAFF
CDR3 DNA: TGTGCCAGCAGAGCCAACAGGGAAACGAACACTGAAGCTTTCTTT

D gene: -
V gene: TRBV20-1
clone size: -
J gene: TRBJ2-4
CDR3 protein: CSARDSSKNIQYF
CDR3 DNA: TGCAGTGCTAGAGATTCAAGCAAAAACATTCAGTACTTC

D gene: -
V gene: TRBV12-3/TRBV12-4
clone size: -
J gene: TRBJ1-2
CDR3 protein: CASSSPNIGGNYGYTF
CDR3 DNA: TGTGCCAGCAGTTCACCCAACATTGGGGGGAACTATGGCTACACCTTC

D gene: -
V gene: TRBV20-1
clone size: -
J gene: TRBJ2-3
CDR3 protein: CSARKSGLITDTQYF
CDR3 DNA: TGCAGTGCTAGAAAGAGCGGACTGATCACAGATACGCAGTATTTT

D gene: TRBD2
V gene: TRBV5-1
clone size: -
J gene: TRBJ2-7
CDR3 protein: CASSLNGGVEQYF
CDR3 DNA: TGCGCCAGCAGCTTGAACGGGGGGGTCGAGCAGTACTTC

D gene: -
V gene: TRBV6-5
clone size: -
J gene: TRBJ1-6
CDR3 protein: CASTSSLDGYNSPLHF
CDR3 DNA: TGTGCCAGCACAAGCTCCTTGGACGGTTATAATTCACCCCTCCACTTT

D gene: TRBD2
V gene: TRBV5-1
clone size: -
J gene: TRBJ2-7
CDR3 protein: CASRPGLGGYEQYF
CDR3 DNA: TGCGCCAGCAGGCCGGGACTAGGAGGATACGAGCAGTACTTC

D gene: TRBD1
V gene: TRBV5-4
clone size: -
J gene: TRBJ1-2
CDR3 protein: CASSLDRGTPTNYGYTF
CDR3 DNA: TGTGCCAGCAGCTTGGACAGGGGTACCCCCACTAACTATGGCTACACCTTC

D gene: TRBD2
V gene: TRBV29-1
clone size: -
J gene: TRBJ2-5
CDR3 protein: CSVDALTSLKTQYF
CDR3 DNA: TGCAGCGTCGACGCACTGACTAGCCTGAAGACCCAGTACTTC

D gene: TRBD2
V gene: TRBV4-1
clone size: -
J gene: TRBJ2-1
CDR3 protein: CASSQVLLAGRKFF
CDR3 DNA: TGCGCCAGCAGCCAAGTACTCCTAGCGGGTAGAAAGTTCTTC

D gene: -
V gene: TRBV10-3
clone size: few
J gene: TRBJ1-6
CDR3 protein: CAISAESSPLHF
CDR3 DNA: TGTGCCATCAGTGCGGAGAGTTCACCCCTCCACTTT

D gene: TRBD2
V gene: TRBV4-2
clone size: few
J gene: TRBJ2-1
CDR3 protein: CASSQDPGLAFGNEQFF
CDR3 DNA: TGTGCCAGCAGCCAAGACCCGGGACTAGCGTTTGGAAATGAGCAGTTCTTC

D gene: -
V gene: TRBV9
clone size: -
J gene: TRBJ2-1
CDR3 protein: CASSVQGFSNEQFF
CDR3 DNA: TGTGCCAGCAGCGTCCAGGGGTTCAGCAATGAGCAGTTCTTC

D gene: -
V gene: TRBV14
clone size: -
J gene: TRBJ2-1
CDR3 protein: CASSQEIGGHEQFF
CDR3 DNA: TGTGCCAGCAGCCAAGAAATCGGGGGCCATGAGCAGTTCTTC

D gene: -
V gene: TRBV20-1
clone size: -
J gene: TRBJ2-7
CDR3 protein: CSAGGTSYEQYF
CDR3 DNA: TGCAGTGCCGGAGGGACTTCCTACGAGCAGTACTTC

D gene: TRBD2
V gene: TRBV7-3
clone size: -
J gene: TRBJ2-1
CDR3 protein: CASSLTSGISEQFF
CDR3 DNA: TGTGCCAGCAGTTTGACTAGCGGGATAAGTGAGCAGTTCTTC

D gene: TRBD1
V gene: TRBV29-1
clone size: few
J gene: TRBJ1-2
CDR3 protein: CSVEIQGSWYGYTF
CDR3 DNA: TGCAGCGTTGAAATACAGGGGAGTTGGTATGGCTACACCTTC

D gene: -
V gene: TRBV20-1
clone size: -
J gene: TRBJ2-7
CDR3 protein: CSARRRGSNEQYF
CDR3 DNA: TGCAGTGCTAGACGGCGCGGGTCCAACGAGCAGTACTTC

D gene: TRBD1
V gene: TRBV7-2
clone size: -
J gene: TRBJ2-3
CDR3 protein: CASSKRTGGNTDTQYF
CDR3 DNA: TGTGCCAGCAGCAAAAGGACAGGGGGCAACACAGATACGCAGTATTTT

D gene: -
V gene: TRBV20-1
clone size: -
J gene: TRBJ2-1
CDR3 protein: CSASGREPKYNEQFF
CDR3 DNA: TGCAGTGCTAGTGGTCGGGAGCCTAAGTACAATGAGCAGTTCTTC